These 29 T cell receptor beta chains were all obtained from the same sample, sequenced in a study of CD8+ T cells in alopecia areata. Reverse transcription of extracted RNA yielded cDNA, which provided the sequencing template. Using immunoSEQ multiplex PCR, the repertoire was profiled, and TCRdb retains in-frame clones only, with some absent. The repertoire holds fewer than 200,000 clones, with approximately 62% as singletons. Sample treatment: oral pan-JAK inhibitor, 5-10 mg twice daily. Sequencing used CD4+ T cells sorted from blood, obtained at week 24, from a patient treated with tofacitinib. These receptors all stem from a human donor with alopecia areata.

This chain connects TRBV11-3 to TRBJ2-1; TRBD1 matches 9 bases. Germline-derived CDR1 and CDR2 are SGHNT and YENEEA. With 6 bases clipped from V and 6 bases from J, the junction kept 3 bases outside the gene matches. The CDR3 contains 13 residues. The DNA for the CDR3 is TGTGCCAGCAGGGGACAGGGCCGCAATGAGCAGTTCTTC. It codes for CASRGQGRNEQFF.

This sequence joins TRBV6-5 and TRBJ2-3, with D uncertain. The germline gives CDR1 MNHEY, CDR2 SVGAGI. V gave up 6 bases and J gave up 0 bases, with 10 bases separating them. The length of the CDR3 is 14 residues. CDR3 DNA: TGTGCCAGCAGCCCCTTTGAAAGCACAGATACGCAGTATTTT. Amino acids: CASSPFESTDTQYF.

This chain joins TRBV13 and TRBJ2-5; unclear D gene. The germline gives CDR1 PRHDT, CDR2 FYEKMQ (reference sequence). This CDR3 is built from 18 residues. Trimming left V 2 bases short and J 1 base short, with 20 bases between. The CDR3 coding sequence is TGTGCCAGCAGCTTACCTGTCATTGAAGGGATTACCCAAGAGACCCAGTACTTC. It specifies CASSLPVIEGITQETQYF.

The chain's CDR3 is CASSWTSGVQETQYF. The DNA for the CDR3 is TGTGCCAGCAGCTGGACTAGCGGGGTACAAGAGACCCAGTACTTC. This rearrangement joins TRBV5-6 to TRBJ2-5, with 12 bases matching TRBD2. After removal of 3 bases from V and 2 bases from J, the junction contained 2 bases not matched to a gene. The CDR3 has 15 residues. Germline-derived CDR1 and CDR2 are SGHDT and YYEEEE.

The J gene is TRBJ2-7, the V gene TRBV30; D gene uncertain. The CDR3 is 13 amino acids. Trimming cost V 5 bases and J 0 bases, with 11 bases left between them. Germline-derived CDR1 and CDR2 are GTSNPN and SVGIG (reference sequence). This CDR3 is CAWGVWGSYEQYF. The CDR3 bases are TGTGCCTGGGGCGTCTGGGGCTCCTACGAGCAGTACTTC. The full variable domain, rest sourced from reference TRBV30 and TRBJ2-7, is SQTIHQWPATLVQPVGSPLSLECTVEGTSNPNLYWYRQAAGRGLQLLFYSVGIGQISSEVPQNLSASRPQDRQFILSSKKLLLSDSGFYLCAWGVWGSYEQYFGPGTRLTVT.

J is TRBJ2-2 and V is TRBV29-1; D may match TRBD1 or TRBD2 (5 bases each). Germline V CDR1 and CDR2: SQVTM, ANQGSEA. V lost 5 bases, J lost 9 bases, and 19 bases lay in between. This CDR3 has 14 residues. The CDR3 DNA is TGCAGCGTTTACACGGGACGGCCCGACCGGGAGCTGTTTTTT. This translates into CSVYTGRPDRELFF.

This clone was detected a few times. V is TRBV5-1 and J is TRBJ1-4; 8 bases fit TRBD1. Germline lookup yields CDR1 SGHRS and CDR2 YFSETQ. V was pared by 0 bases and J by 3 bases, with 4 bases of the junction left unmatched. The CDR3 sequence is 16 residues long. The CDR3 DNA reads TGCGCCAGCAGCTTGGGACAGGGGTCGGCTAATGAAAAACTGTTTTTT. It encodes CASSLGQGSANEKLFF.

J is TRBJ1-2 and V is TRBV5-1; tentatively, D is TRBD1 (6 bases). V lost 3 bases and J lost 7, with 19 bases in between. Germline V gene sequence: CDR1 SGHRS, CDR2 YFSETQ. This CDR3 has 15 residues. CDR3 amino acids: CASSSRQDLKGGYTF. CDR3 sequence (DNA): TGCGCCAGCAGCTCACGACAGGATTTAAAAGGTGGCTACACCTTC.

In this sample, this clone turned up a few times. V and J are TRBV19 and TRBJ2-7; D is perhaps TRBD1 (5 bases). The germline V gene encodes CDR1 LNHDA and CDR2 SQIVND (reference sequence). The CDR3 consists of 14 residues. Trimming removed 3 bases from V and 2 bases from J, with 11 bases in between. The CDR3 bases are TGTGCCAGTAGTATGGGGCAGGGTCCCTACGAGCAGTACTTC. Amino acid sequence: CASSMGQGPYEQYF.

The chain carries TRBV25-1 and TRBJ2-1; D is ambiguous. Germline lookup yields CDR1 MGHDK and CDR2 SYGVNS. The CDR3 covers 12 residues. V shed 2 bases and J shed 8 bases, with 7 bases lying between them. CDR3 amino acids: CASSEKGYEQFF. DNA of the CDR3: TGTGCCAGCAGTGAAAAAGGGTATGAGCAGTTCTTC.

The V call is TRBV6-6, the J call TRBJ2-4, with D tentatively TRBD1 or TRBD2 (6 bases each). Germline V lookup: CDR1 MNHNY, CDR2 SVGAGI (reference sequence). Trimming shortened V by 5 bases and J by 8 bases, and 13 bases separated the two germline ends. The CDR3 loop spans 13 amino acids. In DNA, the CDR3 is TGTGCCAGCAGTCTTCCGGGGGCGCACATTCAGTACTTC. Translating gives CASSLPGAHIQYF.

This clone was found a few times. The sample carries other DNA sequences with the same CDR3. This chain connects TRBV18 to TRBJ2-3; D gene ambiguous. The V gene lost 3 bases and the J gene lost 0 bases, with 1 base spanning the gap. Germline values: CDR1 KGHSH, CDR2 LQKENI. CDR3 length: 12 amino acids. The CDR3, as DNA: TGTGCCAGCTCACCTAGCACAGATACGCAGTATTTT. Amino acids: CASSPSTDTQYF.

This clone showed up just once. This chain links TRBV30 with TRBJ2-5; D is unclear. V was pared by 4 bases and J by 6 bases, with 12 bases between. The CDR3 runs 12 residues. Germline CDR1 and CDR2: GTSNPN and SVGIG (reference sequence). The DNA for the CDR3 is TGTGCCTGGAACCTGGGTTGGAAGACCCAGTACTTC. Translated, it gives CAWNLGWKTQYF.

Comments on this clone: A read error may produce the germline difference seen at one junction end. The J gene is TRBJ2-7, the V gene TRBV4-1; D gene unclear. Germline V gene sequence: CDR1 MGHRA, CDR2 YSYEKL. This CDR3 spans 13 amino acids. The CDR3 DNA is TGCGCCAGCAGCCAAGTGCTACCCTACGAGCCGTACTTC. Amino acids: CASSQVLPYEPYF.

CDR3 in amino acids: CASSLERGQGKETQYF. CDR3 nucleotide sequence: TGCGCCAGCAGCTTGGAGAGGGGACAGGGGAAAGAGACCCAGTACTTC. The chain joins TRBV5-1 to TRBJ2-5; 10 bases line up with TRBD1. In germline, CDR1 is SGHRS, CDR2 YFSETQ. With V trimmed by 0 bases and J by 3 bases, 5 bases remained unmatched. This CDR3 has 16 residues. The full variable domain, with the rest looked up from reference TRBV5-1 and TRBJ2-5, is KAGVTQTPRYLIKTRGQQVTLSCSPISGHRSVSWYQQTPGQGLQFLFEYFSETQRNKGNFPGRFSGRQFSNSRSEMNVSTLELGDSALYLCASSLERGQGKETQYFGPGTRLLVL.

This clone was detected only a few times. The gene calls are TRBV30 and TRBJ1-1, with D perhaps TRBD1 (6 bases). The CDR3 length is 12 residues. The V and J ends lost 5 bases and 2 bases respectively, with 9 bases between them. Germline V gene lookup returns CDR1 GTSNPN and CDR2 SVGIG (reference sequence). CDR3 loop: CAWQGFNTEAFF. CDR3 DNA: TGTGCCTGGCAGGGGTTCAACACTGAAGCTTTCTTT.

This clone has more than one count but fewer than ten. A much larger clone lies a single base off, so this may be a read error. The chain carries TRBV4-2 and TRBJ2-1; D possibly corresponds to TRBD2 (5 bases). V was shortened by 0 bases and J by 10 bases, with 10 bases between the two germline ends. The V gene's germline CDR1 is LGHNA and CDR2 YNFKEQ. This CDR3 is 13 amino acids long. The CDR3 is CASSQERVYEQFF. The CDR3 coding sequence is TGTGCCAGCAGCCAAGAGCGGGTCTACGAGCAGTTCTTC.

The chain carries TRBV7-2 and TRBJ2-3; 9 nucleotides match TRBD2. Germline lookup yields CDR1 SGHTA and CDR2 FQGNSA. With 5 bases clipped from V and 4 bases from J, the junction kept 10 bases outside the gene matches. The CDR3 has 16 amino acids. CDR3 in DNA: TGTGCCAGCAGCCCATCACGGGCGGGGGGGCCAGATACGCAGTATTTT. Translation: CASSPSRAGGPDTQYF.

The V gene is TRBV30, the J gene TRBJ2-4; 7 bases are a match to TRBD1. V gave up 1 base and J gave up 9 bases; unmatched junction bases: 3. The CDR3 is 12 amino acids. CDR1 GTSNPN and CDR2 SVGIG come from the germline V gene (reference sequence). Here the CDR3 reads CAWSEGGTIQYF. The CDR3 coding sequence is TGTGCCTGGAGTGAAGGGGGCACCATTCAGTACTTC.

The rearrangement links TRBV30 to TRBJ1-4; D remains unclear. The germline V gene has CDR1 GTSNPN and CDR2 SVGIG (reference sequence). The CDR3 sequence is 12 residues long. Deletions cut 3 bases from V and 17 bases from J, with 19 bases between. The CDR3 DNA is TGTGCCTGGAGCATCGATCCCCGATTACAATTTTTT. Its protein is CAWSIDPRLQFF.

This clone has more than one count but fewer than ten. The rearrangement joins TRBV7-6 to TRBJ1-5; D not resolved. V lost 2 bases and J lost 9, with 8 bases in between. This CDR3 is built from 12 residues. CDR1 is SGHVS, CDR2 FNYEAQ, per germline. Written as DNA, the CDR3 is TGTGCCAGCAGCTTAAGTGGAGGGCCCCAGCATTTT. Translated: CASSLSGGPQHF.

The V call is TRBV30, the J call TRBJ2-3; D call uncertain. Deletions cut 1 base from V and 6 bases from J, with 8 bases between. The V gene's germline CDR1 is GTSNPN and CDR2 SVGIG (reference sequence). The CDR3 sequence is 12 residues long. DNA for the CDR3: TGTGCCTGGAGTGGCGGATGGGATACGCAGTATTTT. This sequence encodes CAWSGGWDTQYF.

The V gene is TRBV30, the J gene TRBJ1-3, with D hard to call. V dropped 2 bases and J dropped 4 bases, with 9 bases sitting between them. Germline V gives CDR1 GTSNPN, CDR2 SVGIG (reference sequence). The CDR3 runs 13 residues. CDR3 sequence: CAWSLSGGNTIYF. CDR3 in DNA: TGTGCCTGGAGTTTGTCAGGCGGAAACACCATATATTTT.

V is TRBV5-1 and J is TRBJ2-7, with 7 bases that match TRBD1. CDR3 length equals 15 residues. Germline V CDR1 and CDR2: SGHRS, YFSETQ. J was trimmed by 0 bases and V by 2 bases; bases with no gene match: 5. The CDR3 sequence is CASSFQQGFSYEQYF. In nucleotides, the CDR3 is TGCGCCAGCAGCTTTCAACAGGGGTTCTCCTACGAGCAGTACTTC.

The V gene is TRBV19, the J gene TRBJ2-7, with D possibly TRBD1 on 6 matching bases. The CDR3 has 13 residues. Germline V lookup: CDR1 LNHDA, CDR2 SQIVND (reference sequence). Trimming pared 1 base from V and 6 bases from J, leaving 10 bases between. The chain's CDR3 is CASSIGQVGEQYF. The CDR3 nucleotides are TGTGCCAGTAGTATAGGACAGGTCGGCGAGCAGTACTTC.

The chain joins TRBV29-1 to TRBJ2-3; 9 bases line up with TRBD2. V was pared by 7 bases and J by 6 bases, with 11 bases of the junction left unmatched. CDR3 length equals 14 residues. Germline V lookup: CDR1 SQVTM, CDR2 ANQGSEA. CDR3 amino acids: CSAVLAGRSDTQYF. CDR3 DNA sequence: TGCAGCGCCGTACTAGCGGGCCGATCGGATACGCAGTATTTT.

The chain has TRBV19 and TRBJ2-7; D may match TRBD1 or TRBD2 (5 bases each). V was clipped by 6 bases and J by 3 bases, with 24 bases between them. CDR1 LNHDA and CDR2 SQIVND come from the germline V gene (reference sequence). This CDR3 is 17 amino acids long. The CDR3 nucleotides are TGTGCCAGTAGAAGTACCATCATGTGGGACGGAGACTACGAGCAGTACTTC. Protein sequence: CASRSTIMWDGDYEQYF. Filled out from reference TRBV19 and TRBJ2-7, the complete variable domain reads DGGITQSPKYLFRKEGQNVTLSCEQNLNHDAMYWYRQDPGQGLRLIYYSQIVNDFQKGDIAEGYSVSREKKESFPLTVTSAQKNPTAFYLCASRSTIMWDGDYEQYFGPGTRLTVT.

This sequence joins TRBV9 and TRBJ1-2; TRBD1 might be the D (5 bases). The CDR3 loop spans 13 amino acids. Germline V CDR1 and CDR2: SGDLS, YYNGEE. V was trimmed by 3 bases and J by 8 bases, leaving 14 bases between them. The CDR3 spells CASSEGPTGGYTF. The DNA for the CDR3 is TGTGCCAGCAGCGAGGGGCCCACTGGGGGCTACACCTTC.

The chain recombines TRBV6-1 with TRBJ2-7, with TRBD1 matching 11 bases. The CDR3 sequence is 14 residues long. With 2 bases clipped from V and 9 bases from J, the junction kept 6 bases outside the gene matches. CDR1 and CDR2 from the germline V gene are MNHNS and SASEGT. As DNA, the CDR3 is TGTGCCAGCAGTGAACGGACAGGGGGCGAATGGCAGTACTTC. Translated, it gives CASSERTGGEWQYF.